Following are 20 T cell receptor beta chains from one sample sequenced in a study of CD8 T cells in ankylosing spondylitis. MiXCR, applied by TCRdb to the 5' RACE reads, yields one record per CDR3 protein. The table records roughly 120,000 distinct CDR3 sequences, around 15% of them present only once. Sequencing was carried out using blood, either unsorted or a sorted T cell fraction (not recorded which). These receptors all come from a female donor with ankylosing spondylitis or in good health (not recorded which).

Details on this clonotype: Just one base apart from a much larger clone, this may be a read error. The genes are TRBV12-3 or TRBV12-4 and TRBJ2-7, with 11 positions matching TRBD2. The CDR3 covers 12 residues. The J segment lost 6 bases and the V segment lost 11 bases, leaving 6 bases of the junction unmatched. The CDR3 DNA reads TGTGCCGGTACTAGCGGGAGACGCGAGCAGTACTTC. This translates into CAGTSGRREQYF.

In its sample, this clonotype was seen many times. The chain couples TRBV6-1 to TRBJ1-1; 8 positions match TRBD1. The V and J ends lost 5 bases and 2 bases, in that order; junction bases with no gene match: 13. The CDR3 covers 17 residues. In germline, CDR1 is MNHNS, CDR2 SASEGT. CDR3 coding DNA: TGTGCCAGCAGTCCTCAGGGGACGGGACAGGTTAACACTGAAGCTTTCTTT. It is translated as CASSPQGTGQVNTEAFF.

This clonotype was detected a few times. CDR3 loop: CATSRLRQENTEAFF. CDR3 coding DNA: TGTGCCACCAGCAGACTAAGACAAGAGAACACTGAAGCTTTCTTT. The V and J genes are TRBV15 and TRBJ1-1; D not resolved. The CDR3 sequence is 15 residues long. Germline values: CDR1 LNHNV, CDR2 YYDKDF (reference sequence). The V and J ends lost 2 bases and 1 base respectively, with 11 bases between them.

This clonotype was picked up many times. The chain is built from TRBV20-1 and TRBJ2-7; D unclear. Deletions cut 1 base from V and 3 bases from J, with 13 bases between. Germline V CDR1 and CDR2: DFQATT, SNEGSKA (reference sequence). This CDR3 comprises 14 residues. DNA of the CDR3: TGCAGTGCTAGAGTCCCGAGCCCCGACTACGAGCAGTACTTC. Its translation: CSARVPSPDYEQYF.

In this sample, this clonotype turned up a few times. The J gene is TRBJ2-5, the V gene TRBV28; tentatively, D is TRBD2 (7 bases). Between the trimmed V and J ends, which lost 3 bases and 3 bases, there was a span of 17 bases. Per the germline V gene, CDR1 is MDHEN and CDR2 is SYDVKM. The CDR3 spans 16 residues. The CDR3 nucleotides read TGTGCCAGCAGTTTTCTATCCACAGGGAGGGAAGAGACCCAGTACTTC. This codes for CASSFLSTGREETQYF.

This clonotype was found many times. The V call is TRBV5-1, the J call TRBJ2-3; D is uncertain. The CDR3 spans 12 residues. Germline loops: CDR1 SGHRS, CDR2 YFSETQ. Between the trimmed V and J ends, which lost 2 bases and 3 bases, there was a span of 4 bases. The CDR3 region is CASSFLTDTQYF. The CDR3 coding sequence is TGCGCCAGCAGCTTTTTAACAGATACGCAGTATTTT.

This clonotype was counted many times. The chain uses TRBV10-3 and TRBJ1-6; 11 nucleotides line up with TRBD1. The V and J ends lost 10 bases and 2 bases, in that order; junction bases with no gene match: 10. Germline assignment: CDR1 ENHRY and CDR2 SYGVKD. The CDR3 covers 17 residues. CDR3 in DNA: TGTGCCACCAAGGGACAGGGGGAAAGGACCTATAATTCACCCCTCCACTTT. Translated: CATKGQGERTYNSPLHF.

This clonotype has ten or more counts. This chain links TRBV2 with TRBJ2-7; no reliable D call. Germline V gene sequence: CDR1 SNHLY, CDR2 FYNNEI. The CDR3 totals 13 residues. Trimming took off 8 bases at V and 1 base at J, with 12 bases between the two ends. In DNA, the CDR3 is TGTGCCAGCGCTCACGTTGCGTCCTACGAGCAGTACTTC. Residues: CASAHVASYEQYF. Combining the CDR3 with reference TRBV2 and TRBJ2-7 gives the whole variable domain EPEVTQTPSHQVTQMGQEVILRCVPISNHLYFYWYRQILGQKVEFLVSFYNNEISEKSEIFDDQFSVERPDGSNFTLKIRSTKLEDSAMYFCASAHVASYEQYFGPGTRLTVT.

This clonotype was detected many times. The rearrangement uses TRBV7-9 and TRBJ2-7; the match to TRBD1 covers 11 bases. Germline V lookup: CDR1 SEHNR, CDR2 FQNEAQ (reference sequence). V shed 6 bases and J 3 bases; nucleotides not matched to a gene: 7. This CDR3 contains 15 residues. The CDR3 here is CASSLTGTGGYEQYF. CDR3 sequence (DNA): TGTGCCAGCAGTTTAACCGGGACAGGGGGCTACGAGCAGTACTTC.

The V call is TRBV5-1, the J call TRBJ2-5; 9 nucleotides agree with TRBD1. Germline CDR1 and CDR2: SGHRS and YFSETQ. With 2 bases clipped from V and 6 bases from J, the junction kept 11 bases outside the gene matches. The CDR3 has 16 residues. The CDR3 is CASSFVETGGLQTQYF. The CDR3 coding sequence is TGCGCCAGCAGCTTCGTTGAGACAGGGGGATTGCAGACCCAGTACTTC.

This clonotype was recorded a few times. The gene calls are TRBV18 and TRBJ2-7; perhaps TRBD1 as D (6 bases). The CDR3 totals 15 residues. V was cut by 4 bases and J by 2 bases, with 15 bases left in between. Germline V gives CDR1 KGHSH, CDR2 LQKENI. The CDR3 DNA reads TGTGCCAGCTCACGAGGACAAGGGGGTCCCTACGAGCAGTACTTC. Translating gives CASSRGQGGPYEQYF.

This clonotype was recorded many times. The V and J genes are TRBV6-5 and TRBJ2-3, with D hard to call. Germline V gives CDR1 MNHEY, CDR2 SVGAGI. The CDR3 totals 11 residues. Between the trimmed V and J ends, which lost 5 bases and 5 bases, there was a span of 5 bases. The CDR3 nucleotides are TGTGCCAGCAGTATACAAGATACGCAGTATTTT. It specifies CASSIQDTQYF.

This clonotype has more than one count but fewer than ten. This chain connects TRBV7-2 to TRBJ1-4, with D perhaps TRBD1 (6 bases). The CDR3 consists of 16 residues. Per the germline V gene, CDR1 is SGHTA and CDR2 is FQGNSA. Trimming removed 1 base from V and 7 bases from J, with 16 bases in between. CDR3 DNA sequence: TGTGCCAGCAGCTTAGGCGGGGCAGGGGTTGGTGAAAAACTGTTTTTT. It encodes CASSLGGAGVGEKLFF.

Many counts were recorded for this clonotype. This chain connects TRBV10-3 to TRBJ1-2; the D is unclear. Between the trimmed V and J ends, which lost 0 bases and 4 bases, there was a span of 12 bases. This CDR3 has 15 residues. Germline V lookup: CDR1 ENHRY, CDR2 SYGVKD. The CDR3 loop is CAISESSGTTYGYTF. The CDR3 nucleotides are TGTGCCATCAGTGAGTCATCAGGAACGACCTATGGCTACACCTTC.

The chain is built from TRBV2 and TRBJ2-7; tentatively, D is TRBD1 or TRBD2 (7 bases each). V lost 7 bases and J lost 0, with 13 bases in between. This CDR3 is built from 14 residues. CDR1 and CDR2 (germline): SNHLY, FYNNEI. CDR3: CASNREGASYEQYF. The CDR3 DNA reads TGTGCCAGCAATAGGGAGGGGGCCTCCTACGAGCAGTACTTC. The entire variable domain, with the rest obtained from reference TRBV2 and TRBJ2-7, is as follows: EPEVTQTPSHQVTQMGQEVILRCVPISNHLYFYWYRQILGQKVEFLVSFYNNEISEKSEIFDDQFSVERPDGSNFTLKIRSTKLEDSAMYFCASNREGASYEQYFGPGTRLTVT.

This chain uses TRBV15 with TRBJ2-3; TRBD2 might be the D (6 bases). Trimming removed 6 bases at V and 3 bases at J, with 16 bases between. Germline CDR1 is LNHNV and CDR2 is YYDKDF (reference sequence). The CDR3 runs 15 residues. The CDR3 nucleotides are TGTGCCACCAGATCCCTGTCGGGGGAGACAGATACGCAGTATTTT. Translation gives CATRSLSGETDTQYF.

In its sample, this clonotype was seen many times. The genes are TRBV20-1 and TRBJ2-7, with D possibly matching TRBD2 (5 bases). Trimming cost V 0 bases and J 0 bases, with 9 bases left between them. The CDR3 is 14 amino acids. The germline V gene has CDR1 DFQATT and CDR2 SNEGSKA (reference sequence). Here the CDR3 DNA reads TGCAGTGCTAGAGAAGGAGGAAACTCCTACGAGCAGTACTTC. It codes for CSAREGGNSYEQYF.

In this sample, this clonotype turned up a few times. The chain carries TRBV29-1 and TRBJ2-7; D tentatively reads TRBD1 or TRBD2 (5 bases each). V shed 7 bases and J shed 3 bases, with 19 bases lying between them. The CDR3 length is 14 residues. The V gene's germline CDR1 is SQVTM and CDR2 ANQGSEA. The CDR3 spells CSAYSRGEDYEQYF. CDR3 DNA sequence: TGCAGCGCCTACTCAAGGGGAGAGGACTACGAGCAGTACTTC.

J is TRBJ2-2 and V is TRBV11-2; 12 bases line up with TRBD2. Looked up from germline, CDR1 is SGHAT and CDR2 is FQNNGV. V lost 5 bases to trimming and J lost 4 bases; unmatched junction nucleotides: 5. The CDR3 totals 16 residues. CDR3 protein: CASSQGLAGFTGELFF. Written as DNA, the CDR3 is TGTGCCAGCAGCCAGGGACTAGCGGGCTTCACCGGGGAGCTGTTTTTT.

The sample holds many counts of this clonotype. The genes are TRBV27 and TRBJ2-5; D unclear. This CDR3 spans 14 amino acids. V dropped 4 bases and J dropped 4 bases, with 13 bases sitting between them. Germline values: CDR1 MNHEY, CDR2 SMNVEV (reference sequence). In DNA, the CDR3 is TGTGCCAGCAGTTCACTACAAGATCGAGAGACCCAGTACTTC. Its protein is CASSSLQDRETQYF.